Shown below are 8 T cell receptor beta chains from a single sample sequenced in a study of CD8 T cells in Susac syndrome. Random hexamers primed reverse transcription of roughly 0.45 to 1 ug RNA. MiXCR, run by TCRdb on the immunoSEQ multiplex PCR reads, gives a single entry per CDR3 protein. The sample carries 150,000 to 200,000 distinct CDR3 sequences, roughly 92% recorded once. Sequenced material: CD4+ T cells from PBMCs. The receptors were sampled from a human donor with multiple sclerosis.

V usage is TRBV29-1 and J usage is TRBJ1-5, with 7 positions matching TRBD1. V was clipped by 4 bases and J by 4 bases; unmatched bases: 7. The CDR3 sequence is 14 residues long. CDR1 SQVTM and CDR2 ANQGSEA come from the germline V gene. The CDR3 coding sequence is TGCAGCGTTGGGGGGGAGGGGGCGAATCAGCCCCAGCATTTT. Translating gives CSVGGEGANQPQHF.

The chain couples TRBV4-1 to TRBJ1-2; the D is unclear. Trimming stripped 4 bases from V and 8 bases from J, with 14 bases between. Germline CDR1 MGHRA, CDR2 YSYEKL. The CDR3 has 13 residues. CDR3 sequence reads: CASSPILEGGYTF. In nucleotides, the CDR3 is TGCGCCAGCAGCCCCATACTGGAGGGCGGCTACACCTTC.

The chain is built from TRBV12-3 or TRBV12-4 and TRBJ1-1, with 7 nucleotides matching TRBD1. The CDR3 consists of 13 residues. V dropped 6 bases and J dropped 3; count of bases not matched to a gene: 4. The CDR3 sequence is CASRRGPDTEAFF. The CDR3 DNA is TGTGCCAGCAGAAGGGGGCCGGACACTGAAGCTTTCTTT.

J is TRBJ1-5 and V is TRBV30, with 8 bases identical to TRBD1. V shed 1 base, J shed 5 bases, and the junction held 4 bases outside the gene matches. Per the germline V gene, CDR1 is GTSNPN and CDR2 is SVGIG (reference sequence). This CDR3 comprises 14 residues. In DNA, the CDR3 is TGTGCCTGGAGTGCCGGGACAGGTGATCAGCCCCAGCATTTT. Translation gives CAWSAGTGDQPQHF.

J is TRBJ2-1 and V is TRBV6-5, with D perhaps matching TRBD1 or TRBD2 (5 bases each). The CDR3 sequence is 15 residues long. V shed 2 bases and J shed 3 bases, with 11 bases lying between them. Germline CDR1 MNHEY, CDR2 SVGAGI. The CDR3 DNA follows: TGTGCCAGCAGTTACCGGGCAGGGAGCTACAATGAGCAGTTCTTC. It is translated as CASSYRAGSYNEQFF.

The rearrangement links TRBV5-6 to TRBJ1-2; D uncertain. Germline CDR1 reads SGHDT; CDR2 reads YYEEEE. V gave up 0 bases and J gave up 2 bases, with 5 bases separating them. The length of the CDR3 is 13 residues. CDR3 protein: CASSLDWNYGYTF. The CDR3 nucleotides read TGTGCCAGCAGCTTGGACTGGAACTATGGCTACACCTTC.

V usage is TRBV2 and J usage is TRBJ2-3, with D tentatively TRBD2 (6 bases). There are 13 residues in the CDR3. Looked up from germline, CDR1 is SNHLY and CDR2 is FYNNEI. The V end was cut by 6 bases, the J end by 5 bases, with 12 bases between. As DNA, the CDR3 is TGTGCCAGCAGGCGGGACTTTAGAGATACGCAGTATTTT. As protein: CASRRDFRDTQYF.

The chain employs TRBV30 and TRBJ1-6; D is perhaps TRBD1 (6 bases). The V gene lost 7 bases and the J gene lost 9 bases, with 19 bases spanning the gap. The CDR3 covers 14 residues. CDR1 and CDR2 (germline): GTSNPN, SVGIG (reference sequence). CDR3 region: CALEWDKGSSPLHF. In DNA form, the CDR3 reads TGTGCCTTGGAGTGGGACAAAGGGAGTTCACCCCTCCACTTT.